The clone carrying this T cell receptor (beta chain) came up once. This entry is derived from a study of blood T cell repertoires in COVID-19. Study summary: Material from acute and convalescent COVID-19 was sourced from the United States, Italy and Spain.

Measured with immunoSEQ multiplex PCR; TCRdb has only the in-frame clones, and not every one. The sample lists 300,000 to 350,000 clones; 90% were seen once. The germline V gene has CDR1 MNHEY and CDR2 SMNVEV (reference sequence). The CDR3 has 14 amino acids. V lost 3 bases and J lost 6; bases outside the gene matches: 4. The receptor comes from a woman in her thirties or forties with COVID-19, enrolled during active disease. The gene calls are TRBV27 and TRBJ2-3; 9 bases match TRBD2. The sequenced sample was peripheral blood. CDR3 bases: TGTGCCAGCAGTTTTGTAGCGGGAGTGGATACGCAGTATTTT. It yields the protein CASSFVAGVDTQYF.